What follows are 26 T cell receptor beta chains derived from one specimen sequenced in a study of blood T cell repertoires in COVID-19. Only in-frame clones appear in the TCRdb table, and some are missing; sequencing was by immunoSEQ multiplex PCR. This sample has around 61,000 clones, with about 81% found just once. The sequenced material came from peripheral blood. The receptors here all came from a man at least 80 years old with acute or convalescent COVID-19.

The chain combines TRBV2 with TRBJ1-5; 7 nucleotides match TRBD1. CDR1 is SNHLY, CDR2 FYNNEI, per germline. The CDR3 has 14 residues. With 6 bases clipped from V and 3 bases from J, the junction kept 5 bases outside the gene matches. For the CDR3, the DNA is TGTGCCAGCAGCCTAGGACAGGTCAATCAGCCCCAGCATTTT. Amino acids: CASSLGQVNQPQHF. The variable domain in full, completed from reference TRBV2 and TRBJ1-5, reads EPEVTQTPSHQVTQMGQEVILRCVPISNHLYFYWYRQILGQKVEFLVSFYNNEISEKSEIFDDQFSVERPDGSNFTLKIRSTKLEDSAMYFCASSLGQVNQPQHFGDGTRLSIL.

This clone was counted between two and nine times. The chain carries TRBV7-2 and TRBJ1-3, with 8 positions matching TRBD1. Germline V CDR1 and CDR2: SGHTA, FQGNSA. J was trimmed by 4 bases and V by 0 bases; bases with no gene match: 5. CDR3 length equals 16 residues. This CDR3 is CASSLAGTGSGNTIYF. CDR3 DNA: TGTGCCAGCAGCTTAGCGGGGACAGGTTCCGGAAACACCATATATTTT.

This chain links TRBV25-1 with TRBJ2-1; 10 bases match TRBD2. The germline gives CDR1 MGHDK, CDR2 SYGVNS. The CDR3 is 16 amino acids. V was clipped by 3 bases and J by 4 bases; unmatched bases: 6. The CDR3 sequence is CASSDTTSGRYNEQFF. The CDR3, as DNA: TGTGCCAGCAGTGATACGACTAGCGGGCGATACAATGAGCAGTTCTTC.

This clone was seen repeatedly, ten times or more. The CDR3 region has the DNA TGTGCCAGCAGCAGGGGAGGCAGCAATCAGCCCCAGCATTTT. This codes for CASSRGGSNQPQHF. The chain combines TRBV9 with TRBJ1-5, with D tentatively TRBD1 (5 bases). V was clipped by 4 bases and J by 1 base, with 9 bases between them. CDR3 length: 14 amino acids. Germline assignment: CDR1 SGDLS and CDR2 YYNGEE.

The J gene is TRBJ1-5, the V gene TRBV12-3 or TRBV12-4; D remains ambiguous. V was cut by 3 bases and J by 5 bases, with 8 bases left in between. The CDR3 consists of 13 residues. DNA of the CDR3: TGTGCCAGCAGTTTTTCCGTTCATCAGCCCCAGCATTTT. This codes for CASSFSVHQPQHF.

This sequence joins TRBV7-9 and TRBJ2-2; TRBD2 is a possible D gene (5 bases). There are 14 residues in the CDR3. V was shortened by 7 bases and J by 4 bases, with 13 bases between the two germline ends. Per the germline V gene, CDR1 is SEHNR and CDR2 is FQNEAQ (reference sequence). The CDR3 region is CASIASTLTGELFF. The CDR3 DNA reads TGTGCCAGCATTGCTAGCACCCTCACCGGGGAGCTGTTTTTT.

The chain joins TRBV28 to TRBJ1-1; TRBD1 might be the D (6 bases). CDR1 is MDHEN, CDR2 SYDVKM, per germline. V shed 3 bases and J shed 1 base, with 12 bases lying between them. The CDR3 extends over 15 amino acids. The CDR3 bases are TGTGCCAGCAGTTTCCACCGGGACACGAACACTGAAGCTTTCTTT. Residues: CASSFHRDTNTEAFF.

The chain uses TRBV28 and TRBJ2-4; D ambiguous. CDR1 and CDR2 from the germline V gene are MDHEN and SYDVKM. V lost 2 bases and J 0 bases, leaving 5 bases between the germline ends. This CDR3 is built from 14 residues. CDR3 protein: CASSLGEAKNIQYF. CDR3 in DNA: TGTGCCAGCAGTTTAGGAGAAGCCAAAAACATTCAGTACTTC.

V usage is TRBV6-2 or TRBV6-3 and J usage is TRBJ1-5; no reliable D call. There are 15 residues in the CDR3. Per the germline V gene, CDR1 is MNHEY and CDR2 is SVGEGT. V lost 0 bases to trimming and J lost 0 bases, with 6 bases between them. The CDR3 reads CASSYSRYSNQPQHF. The CDR3 DNA follows: TGTGCCAGCAGTTACTCGCGCTATAGCAATCAGCCCCAGCATTTT.

V is TRBV7-3 and J is TRBJ1-6; D is perhaps TRBD1 (6 bases). Trimming removed 1 base from V and 8 bases from J, with 18 bases in between. Germline V gene data show CDR1 as SGHTA and CDR2 as FQGTGA. CDR3 length: 17 residues. CDR3 in DNA: TGTGCCAGCAGCTTAAAGGGTCGTTGGGGGCAAGATTCACCCCTCCACTTT. Encoded protein: CASSLKGRWGQDSPLHF.

The rearrangement joins TRBV28 to TRBJ2-1, with TRBD2 identical over 10 bases. CDR1 is MDHEN and CDR2 is SYDVKM in the germline V gene. The CDR3 has 16 amino acids. The junction had 12 bases not matched to a gene; V was cut back by 6 bases and J by 7 bases. The CDR3 is CASSFSGTSEGNEQFF. CDR3 DNA: TGTGCCAGCAGCTTCTCCGGGACTAGCGAGGGAAATGAGCAGTTCTTC.

CDR3 residues: CASSGRDGGTF. As DNA, the CDR3 is TGTGCCAGCAGCGGGAGGGACGGTGGGACCTTC. The gene calls are TRBV9 and TRBJ1-2; TRBD1 is a possible D gene (5 bases). Germline CDR1 reads SGDLS; CDR2 reads YYNGEE. V lost 3 bases and J 14 bases, leaving 14 bases between the germline ends. The CDR3 has 11 amino acids.

CDR3 in DNA: TGTGCCAGCAGCCAGAGGGGACTAGCGCCTACCTACGAGCAGTACTTC. Its protein product is CASSQRGLAPTYEQYF. The chain couples TRBV9 to TRBJ2-7; TRBD2 agrees at 10 bases. CDR1 is SGDLS and CDR2 is YYNGEE in the germline V gene. The CDR3 covers 16 residues. Unmatched junction bases numbered 9, after V lost 4 bases and J lost 2 bases.

The chain combines TRBV2 with TRBJ1-1, with D possibly TRBD1 on 6 matching bases. The CDR3 has 13 residues. Trimming stripped 6 bases from V and 5 bases from J, with 13 bases between. Germline V gene sequence: CDR1 SNHLY, CDR2 FYNNEI. The CDR3 sequence: CASSEQGLTEAFF. The DNA for the CDR3 is TGTGCCAGCAGCGAACAGGGTTTAACTGAAGCTTTCTTT.

The gene calls are TRBV27 and TRBJ1-1, with D maybe TRBD1 (5 bases). Trimming left V 6 bases short and J 5 bases short, with 13 bases between. Germline CDR1 reads MNHEY; CDR2 reads SMNVEV (reference sequence). The CDR3 extends over 13 amino acids. In nucleotides, the CDR3 is TGTGCCAGCAGGCCGAATGGGGGGACTGAAGCTTTCTTT. Its protein product is CASRPNGGTEAFF.

In its sample, this clone was seen a few times. The chain is built from TRBV6-5 and TRBJ2-5; 8 bases agree with TRBD2. Germline CDR1 and CDR2: MNHEY and SVGAGI. The CDR3 has 16 amino acids. V lost 4 bases and J lost 4; bases outside the gene matches: 11. The CDR3, as DNA: TGTGCCAGCAGTTTAGGCCGGGGGGGCCGGTCAGAGACCCAGTACTTC. This gives the protein CASSLGRGGRSETQYF.

This chain connects TRBV9 to TRBJ1-1, with a tentative D call TRBD1 (6 bases). Deletions cut 4 bases from V and 5 bases from J, with 15 bases between. CDR1 and CDR2 from the germline V gene are SGDLS and YYNGEE. The CDR3 contains 14 residues. This chain's CDR3 is CASSPDIQGTEAFF. The CDR3 DNA reads as TGTGCCAGCAGCCCCGACATTCAGGGGACTGAAGCTTTCTTT.

Only a few counts were recorded for this clone. J is TRBJ1-5 and V is TRBV19, with 9 bases fitting TRBD1. V lost 1 base to trimming and J lost 5 bases; unmatched junction nucleotides: 6. The CDR3 is made up of 16 amino acids. Germline values: CDR1 LNHDA, CDR2 SQIVND (reference sequence). This CDR3 reads CASSIATGTGYQPQHF. CDR3 DNA sequence: TGTGCCAGTAGTATAGCGACCGGGACAGGGTATCAGCCCCAGCATTTT.

Note on this clone: A junction boundary mismatches the germline segment, possibly from a read error. The gene calls are TRBV19 and TRBJ2-5; D is ambiguous. The germline CDR1 and CDR2 sequences are LNHDA and SQIVND (reference sequence). CDR3 length: 12 residues. CDR3: CASSMKGEAQYF. The CDR3 DNA reads TGTGCCAGTAGTATGAAAGGAGAGGCCCAGTACTTC. Together with reference TRBV19 and TRBJ2-5, the CDR3 gives the full variable domain: DGGITQSPKYLFRKEGQNVTLSCEQNLNHDAMYWYRQDPGQGLRLIYYSQIVNDFQKGDIAEGYSVSREKKESFPLTVTSAQKNPTAFYLCASSMKGEAQYFGPGTRLLVL.

This rearrangement joins TRBV7-9 to TRBJ2-5, with 10 bases identical to TRBD2. From germline, CDR1 is SEHNR and CDR2 FQNEAQ (reference sequence). The CDR3 covers 17 residues. Unmatched junction bases numbered 9, after V lost 3 bases and J lost 2 bases. The CDR3 region has the DNA TGTGCCAGCAGCTTCACCACCCTAGCGGGGGAGCAAGAGACCCAGTACTTC. This sequence encodes CASSFTTLAGEQETQYF.

The V and J genes are TRBV18 and TRBJ2-5; weak D call: TRBD2 (5 bases). The germline V and J ends were trimmed by 4 bases and 5 bases, with 20 bases remaining between them. The CDR3 has 16 amino acids. Germline CDR1 is KGHSH and CDR2 is LQKENI. The CDR3 here is CASSRDGVGVRETQYF. CDR3 nucleotide sequence: TGTGCCAGCTCACGCGACGGGGTTGGGGTACGGGAGACCCAGTACTTC.

The gene calls are TRBV12-3 or TRBV12-4 and TRBJ2-5; 7 bases line up with TRBD2. The CDR3 runs to 13 residues. Losses at the gene ends were 6 bases for V and 5 bases for J; bases not matched to a gene: 6. This chain's CDR3 is CASRASGIETQYF. The DNA for the CDR3 is TGTGCCAGCAGGGCCAGCGGGATTGAGACCCAGTACTTC.

This clone was recorded a few times. V usage is TRBV5-8 and J usage is TRBJ1-1; 8 bases agree with TRBD1. The germline CDR1 and CDR2 sequences are SGHTS and YDEGEE. J lost 3 bases, V lost 0 bases, and 4 bases had no gene match. The CDR3 is made up of 15 amino acids. The CDR3 bases are TGTGCCAGCAGCTTGGGGACAGGGCTGGACACTGAAGCTTTCTTT. The encoded protein is CASSLGTGLDTEAFF.

The V gene is TRBV9, the J gene TRBJ2-7, with D perhaps TRBD2 (5 bases). The germline CDR1 and CDR2 sequences are SGDLS and YYNGEE. V lost 0 bases and J 3 bases, leaving 10 bases between the germline ends. CDR3 size: 14 residues. Here the CDR3 reads CASSVGSGIYEQYF. Here the CDR3 DNA reads TGTGCCAGCAGCGTAGGTTCCGGGATCTACGAGCAGTACTTC.

This rearrangement joins TRBV14 to TRBJ2-7; D is perhaps TRBD2 (5 bases). Germline V gene sequence: CDR1 SGHDN, CDR2 FVKESK. The CDR3 extends over 14 amino acids. V lost 3 bases and J 1 base, leaving 10 bases between the germline ends. The CDR3 DNA is TGTGCCAGCAGCCATCTCCGACTATCCTACGAGCAGTACTTC. Encoded protein: CASSHLRLSYEQYF.

The chain uses TRBV27 and TRBJ2-3, with 8 bases aligning to TRBD2. Germline V CDR1 and CDR2: MNHEY, SMNVEV (reference sequence). Unmatched junction bases numbered 15, after V lost 7 bases and J lost 3 bases. This CDR3 is 17 amino acids long. Written as DNA, the CDR3 is TGTGCCAGCATACCCCGACTAGCGACTATAGGAACAGATACGCAGTATTTT. Translated, it gives CASIPRLATIGTDTQYF.